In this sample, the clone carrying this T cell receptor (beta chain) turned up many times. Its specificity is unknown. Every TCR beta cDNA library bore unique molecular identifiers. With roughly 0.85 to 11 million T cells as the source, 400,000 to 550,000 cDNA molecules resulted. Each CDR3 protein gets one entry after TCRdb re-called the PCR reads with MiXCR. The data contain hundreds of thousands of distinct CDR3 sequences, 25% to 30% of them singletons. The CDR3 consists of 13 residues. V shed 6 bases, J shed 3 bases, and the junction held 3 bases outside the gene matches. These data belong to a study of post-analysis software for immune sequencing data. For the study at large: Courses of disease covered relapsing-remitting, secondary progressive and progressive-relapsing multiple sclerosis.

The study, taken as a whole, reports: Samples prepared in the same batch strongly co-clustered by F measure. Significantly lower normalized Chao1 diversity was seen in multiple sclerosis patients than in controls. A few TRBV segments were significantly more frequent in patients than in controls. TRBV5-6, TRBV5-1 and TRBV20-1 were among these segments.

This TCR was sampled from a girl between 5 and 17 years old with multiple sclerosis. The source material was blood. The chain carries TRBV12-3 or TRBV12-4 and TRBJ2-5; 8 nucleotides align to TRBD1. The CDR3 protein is CASSPTGEETQYF. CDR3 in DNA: TGTGCCAGCAGCCCGACAGGGGAAGAGACCCAGTACTTC.